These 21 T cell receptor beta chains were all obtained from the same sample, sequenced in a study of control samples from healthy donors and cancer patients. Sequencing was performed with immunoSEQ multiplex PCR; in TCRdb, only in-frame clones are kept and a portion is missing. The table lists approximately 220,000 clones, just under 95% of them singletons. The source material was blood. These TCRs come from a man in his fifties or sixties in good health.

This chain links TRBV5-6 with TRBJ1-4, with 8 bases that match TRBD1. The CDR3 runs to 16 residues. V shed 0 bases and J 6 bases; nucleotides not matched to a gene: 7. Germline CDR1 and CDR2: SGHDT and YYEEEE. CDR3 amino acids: CASSLDGRGQDEKLFF. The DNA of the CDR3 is TGTGCCAGCAGCTTGGACGGCAGGGGGCAGGATGAAAAACTGTTTTTT. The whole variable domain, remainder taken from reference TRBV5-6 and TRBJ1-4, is DAGVTQSPTHLIKTRGQQVTLRCSPKSGHDTVSWYQQALGQGPQFIFQYYEEEERQRGNFPDRFSGHQFPNYSSELNVNALLLGDSALYLCASSLDGRGQDEKLFFGSGTQLSVL.

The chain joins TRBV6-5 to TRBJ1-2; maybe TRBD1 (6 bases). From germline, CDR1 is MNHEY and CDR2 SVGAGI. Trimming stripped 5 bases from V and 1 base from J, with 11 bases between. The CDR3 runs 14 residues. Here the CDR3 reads CASSRDNDNYGYTF. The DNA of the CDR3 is TGTGCCAGCAGTCGGGACAACGATAACTATGGCTACACCTTC.

CDR3 nucleotides: TGCGCCAGCAGCCAAGATCTTTCGGCCTCTGGCTACACCTTC. Translating gives CASSQDLSASGYTF. The chain has TRBV4-3 and TRBJ1-2; no clear D gene. Deletions cut 0 bases from V and 7 bases from J, with 12 bases between. There are 14 residues in the CDR3. CDR1 is LGHNA and CDR2 is YSLEER in the germline V gene.

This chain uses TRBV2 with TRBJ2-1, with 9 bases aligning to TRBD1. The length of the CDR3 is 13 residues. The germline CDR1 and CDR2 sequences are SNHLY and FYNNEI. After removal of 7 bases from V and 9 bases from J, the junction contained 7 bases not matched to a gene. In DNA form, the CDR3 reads TGTGCCAGCATCGGGACAGGGACAGGTGAGCAGTTCTTC. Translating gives CASIGTGTGEQFF.

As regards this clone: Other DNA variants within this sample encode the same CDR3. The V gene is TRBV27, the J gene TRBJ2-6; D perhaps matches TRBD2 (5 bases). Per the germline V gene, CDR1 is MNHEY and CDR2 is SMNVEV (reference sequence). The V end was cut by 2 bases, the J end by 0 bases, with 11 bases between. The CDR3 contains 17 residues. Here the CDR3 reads CASSLRGRVSGANVLTF. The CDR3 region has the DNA TGTGCCAGCAGTTTACGGGGTCGGGTCTCTGGGGCCAACGTCCTGACTTTC.

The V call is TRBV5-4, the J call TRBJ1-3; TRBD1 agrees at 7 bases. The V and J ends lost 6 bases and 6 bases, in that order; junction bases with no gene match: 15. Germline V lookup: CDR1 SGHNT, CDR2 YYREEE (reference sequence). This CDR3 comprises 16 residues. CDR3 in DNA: TGTGCCAGCACCGATAACCTGGGACAGAATTCAAACACCATATATTTT. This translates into CASTDNLGQNSNTIYF.

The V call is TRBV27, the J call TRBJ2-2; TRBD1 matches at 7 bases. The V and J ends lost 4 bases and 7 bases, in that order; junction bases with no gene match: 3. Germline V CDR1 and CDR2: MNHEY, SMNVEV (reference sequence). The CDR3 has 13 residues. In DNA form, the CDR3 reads TGTGCCAGCAGTTCTTACAGGGGCGGGGAGCTGTTTTTT. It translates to CASSSYRGGELFF.

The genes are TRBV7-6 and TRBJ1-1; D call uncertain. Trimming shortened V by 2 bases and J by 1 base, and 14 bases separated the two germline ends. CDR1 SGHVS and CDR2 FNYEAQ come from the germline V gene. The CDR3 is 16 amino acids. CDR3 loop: CASSLRQVGPNTEAFF. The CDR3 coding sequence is TGTGCCAGCAGCTTACGTCAGGTGGGCCCGAACACTGAAGCTTTCTTT.

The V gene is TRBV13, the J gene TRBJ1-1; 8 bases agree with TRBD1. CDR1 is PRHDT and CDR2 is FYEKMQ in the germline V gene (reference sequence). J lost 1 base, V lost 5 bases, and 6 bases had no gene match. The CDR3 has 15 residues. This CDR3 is CASSPRTGRNTEAFF. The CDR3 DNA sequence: TGTGCCAGCAGCCCCCGGACAGGGAGGAACACTGAAGCTTTCTTT.

CDR3 residues: CASSDGFLEKLFF. In DNA, the CDR3 is TGTGCCAGCAGCGACGGGTTCCTAGAAAAACTGTTTTTT. The rearrangement uses TRBV7-9 and TRBJ1-4; D is unclear. Germline CDR1 SEHNR, CDR2 FQNEAQ (reference sequence). The V end lost 5 bases, the J end lost 8 bases, and 12 bases lay between the germline ends. The length of the CDR3 is 13 residues.

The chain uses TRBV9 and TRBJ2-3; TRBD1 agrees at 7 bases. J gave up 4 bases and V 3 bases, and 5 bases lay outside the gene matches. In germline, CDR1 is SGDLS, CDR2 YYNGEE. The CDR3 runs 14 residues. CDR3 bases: TGTGCCAGCAGCGGCGGACAGGTAGCAGATACGCAGTATTTT. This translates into CASSGGQVADTQYF.

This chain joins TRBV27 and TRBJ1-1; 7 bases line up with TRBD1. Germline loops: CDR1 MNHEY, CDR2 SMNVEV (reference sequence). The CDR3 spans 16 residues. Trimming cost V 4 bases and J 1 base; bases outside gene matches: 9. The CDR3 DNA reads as TGTGCCAGCAGTTCGGCTCCGGGACAGCAGAACACTGAAGCTTTCTTT. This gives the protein CASSSAPGQQNTEAFF.

The CDR3 DNA sequence: TGTGCCATCCTGAGGGTAGGGTCTAACTATGGCTACACCTTC. Translating it yields CAILRVGSNYGYTF. This chain joins TRBV10-3 and TRBJ1-2; D not certain. The CDR3 has 14 amino acids. Germline V gives CDR1 ENHRY, CDR2 SYGVKD. Trimming removed 8 bases at V and 0 bases at J, with 13 bases between.

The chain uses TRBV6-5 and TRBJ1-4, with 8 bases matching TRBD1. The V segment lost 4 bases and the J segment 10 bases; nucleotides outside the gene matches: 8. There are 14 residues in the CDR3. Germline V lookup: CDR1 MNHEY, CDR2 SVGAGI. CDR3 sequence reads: CASSFRSGGRKLFF. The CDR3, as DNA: TGTGCCAGCAGTTTCCGGTCAGGGGGCCGAAAACTGTTTTTT.

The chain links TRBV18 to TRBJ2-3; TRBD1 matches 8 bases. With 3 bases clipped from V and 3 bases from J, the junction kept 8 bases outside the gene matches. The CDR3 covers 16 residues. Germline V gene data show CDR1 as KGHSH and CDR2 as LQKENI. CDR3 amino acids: CASSPLQGALTDTQYF. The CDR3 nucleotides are TGTGCCAGCTCACCCCTTCAGGGGGCTTTGACAGATACGCAGTATTTT. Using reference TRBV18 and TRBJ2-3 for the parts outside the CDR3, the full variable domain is NAGVMQNPRHLVRRRGQEARLRCSPMKGHSHVYWYRQLPEEGLKFMVYLQKENIIDESGMPKERFSAEFPKEGPSILRIQQVVRGDSAAYFCASSPLQGALTDTQYFGPGTRLTVL.

CDR3 amino acids: CASSLEGEDEQFF. The CDR3 nucleotides read TGTGCCAGCAGCTTAGAGGGGGAGGATGAGCAGTTCTTC. The rearrangement links TRBV11-3 to TRBJ2-1; D is perhaps TRBD2 (6 bases). Trimming stripped 0 bases from V and 8 bases from J, with 8 bases between. The CDR3 is made up of 13 amino acids. Germline CDR1 SGHNT, CDR2 YENEEA.

The CDR3 spells CASSQGTGNSPLHF. The DNA of the CDR3 is TGCGCCAGCAGCCAGGGGACAGGGAATTCACCCCTCCACTTT. V usage is TRBV4-3 and J usage is TRBJ1-6, with 9 bases that match TRBD1. The CDR3 sequence is 14 residues long. Looked up from germline, CDR1 is LGHNA and CDR2 is YSLEER. Trimming at V came to 3 bases and at J to 7 bases, leaving 1 base not matched to a gene.

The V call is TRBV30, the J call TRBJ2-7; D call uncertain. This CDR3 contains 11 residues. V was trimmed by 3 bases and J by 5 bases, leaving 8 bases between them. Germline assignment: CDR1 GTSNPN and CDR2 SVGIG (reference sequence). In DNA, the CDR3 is TGTGCCTGGAGCCTCGGGCACGAGCAGTACTTC. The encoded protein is CAWSLGHEQYF. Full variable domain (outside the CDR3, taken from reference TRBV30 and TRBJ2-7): SQTIHQWPATLVQPVGSPLSLECTVEGTSNPNLYWYRQAAGRGLQLLFYSVGIGQISSEVPQNLSASRPQDRQFILSSKKLLLSDSGFYLCAWSLGHEQYFGPGTRLTVT.

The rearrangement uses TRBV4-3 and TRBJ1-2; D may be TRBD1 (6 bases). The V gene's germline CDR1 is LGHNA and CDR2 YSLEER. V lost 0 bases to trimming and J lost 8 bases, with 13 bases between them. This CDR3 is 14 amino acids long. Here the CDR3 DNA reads TGCGCCAGCAGCCAAGATTGGGGAGGGGGAGGCTACACCTTC. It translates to CASSQDWGGGGYTF.

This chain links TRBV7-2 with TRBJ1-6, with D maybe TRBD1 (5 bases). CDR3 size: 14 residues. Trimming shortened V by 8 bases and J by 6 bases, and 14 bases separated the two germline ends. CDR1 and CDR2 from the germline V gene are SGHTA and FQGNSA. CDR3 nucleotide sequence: TGTGCCAGCCGCCCCTCAGGGTTTAATTCACCCCTCCACTTT. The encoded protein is CASRPSGFNSPLHF.

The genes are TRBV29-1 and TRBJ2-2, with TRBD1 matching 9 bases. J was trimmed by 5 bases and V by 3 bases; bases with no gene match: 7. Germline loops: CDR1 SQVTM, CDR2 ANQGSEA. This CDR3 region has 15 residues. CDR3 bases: TGCAGCGTTGACCCCGGACAGGGGCAGACCGGGGAGCTGTTTTTT. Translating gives CSVDPGQGQTGELFF.